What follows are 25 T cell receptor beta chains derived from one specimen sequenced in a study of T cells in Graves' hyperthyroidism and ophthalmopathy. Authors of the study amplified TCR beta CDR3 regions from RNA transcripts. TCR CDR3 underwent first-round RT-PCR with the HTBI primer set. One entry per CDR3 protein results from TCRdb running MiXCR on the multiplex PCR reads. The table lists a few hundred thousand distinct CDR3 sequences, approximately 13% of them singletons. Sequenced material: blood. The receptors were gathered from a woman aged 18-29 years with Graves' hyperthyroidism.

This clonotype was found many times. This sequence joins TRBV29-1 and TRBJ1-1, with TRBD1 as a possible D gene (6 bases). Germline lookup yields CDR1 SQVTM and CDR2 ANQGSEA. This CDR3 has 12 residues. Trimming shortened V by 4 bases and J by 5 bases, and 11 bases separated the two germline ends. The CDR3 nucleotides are TGCAGCGTTGTACAGGGAGGAACTGAAGCTTTCTTT. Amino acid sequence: CSVVQGGTEAFF.

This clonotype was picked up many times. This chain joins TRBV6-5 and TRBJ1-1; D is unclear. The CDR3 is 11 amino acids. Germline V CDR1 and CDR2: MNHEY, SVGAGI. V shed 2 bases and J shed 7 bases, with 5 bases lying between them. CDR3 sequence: CASSYTGEAFF. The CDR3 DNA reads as TGTGCCAGCAGTTACACGGGTGAAGCTTTCTTT.

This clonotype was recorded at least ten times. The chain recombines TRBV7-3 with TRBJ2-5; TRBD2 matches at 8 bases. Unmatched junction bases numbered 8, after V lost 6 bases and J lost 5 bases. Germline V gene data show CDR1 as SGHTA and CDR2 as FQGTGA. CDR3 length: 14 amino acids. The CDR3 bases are TGTGCCAGCAGTCTCAGCGGGAGTTGGGAGACCCAGTACTTC. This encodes CASSLSGSWETQYF.

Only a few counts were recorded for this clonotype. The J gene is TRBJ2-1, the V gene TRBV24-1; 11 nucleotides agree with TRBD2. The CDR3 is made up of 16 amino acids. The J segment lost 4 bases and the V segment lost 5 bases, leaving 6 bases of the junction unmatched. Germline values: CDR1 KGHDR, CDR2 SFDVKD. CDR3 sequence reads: CATSGTSGRSYNEQFF. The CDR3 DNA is TGTGCCACCAGTGGCACTAGCGGGAGATCGTACAATGAGCAGTTCTTC.

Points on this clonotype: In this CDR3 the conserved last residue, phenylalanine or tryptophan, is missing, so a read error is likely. CDR3 loop: CASSIEAGVSYEQYL. CDR3 nucleotide sequence: TGTGCCAGTAGTATTGAGGCGGGAGTTTCCTACGAGCAGTACCTC. The chain links TRBV19 to TRBJ2-7, with 7 bases that match TRBD2. The CDR3 loop spans 15 amino acids. Losses at the gene ends were 3 bases for V and 1 base for J; bases not matched to a gene: 6. From germline, CDR1 is LNHDA and CDR2 SQIVND (reference sequence).

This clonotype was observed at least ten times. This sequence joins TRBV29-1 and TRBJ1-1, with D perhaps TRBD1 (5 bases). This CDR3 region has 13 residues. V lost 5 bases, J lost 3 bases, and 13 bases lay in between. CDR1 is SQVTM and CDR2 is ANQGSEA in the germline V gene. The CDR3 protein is CSVRQSRDTEAFF. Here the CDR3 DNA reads TGCAGCGTTCGACAGTCACGGGACACTGAAGCTTTCTTT.

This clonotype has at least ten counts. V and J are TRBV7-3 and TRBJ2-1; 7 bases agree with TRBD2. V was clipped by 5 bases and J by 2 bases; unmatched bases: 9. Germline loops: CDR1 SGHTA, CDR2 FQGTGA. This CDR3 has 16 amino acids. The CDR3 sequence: CASSQTYAGAYNEQFF. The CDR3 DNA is TGTGCCAGCAGCCAAACTTACGCGGGGGCCTACAATGAGCAGTTCTTC.

The CDR3 sequence is CASSKGRGTGELFF. Written as DNA, the CDR3 is TGTGCCAGCAGCAAAGGGCGGGGGACCGGGGAGCTGTTTTTT. V is TRBV6-1 and J is TRBJ2-2, with 7 bases aligning to TRBD2. CDR3 length: 14 residues. V lost 6 bases to trimming and J lost 5 bases; unmatched junction nucleotides: 6. In germline, CDR1 is MNHNS, CDR2 SASEGT.

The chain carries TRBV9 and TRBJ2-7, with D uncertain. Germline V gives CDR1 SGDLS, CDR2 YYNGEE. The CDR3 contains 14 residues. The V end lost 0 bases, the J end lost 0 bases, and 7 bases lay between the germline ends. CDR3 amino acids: CASSVAETSYEQYF. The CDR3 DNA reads TGTGCCAGCAGCGTAGCCGAGACCTCCTACGAGCAGTACTTC.

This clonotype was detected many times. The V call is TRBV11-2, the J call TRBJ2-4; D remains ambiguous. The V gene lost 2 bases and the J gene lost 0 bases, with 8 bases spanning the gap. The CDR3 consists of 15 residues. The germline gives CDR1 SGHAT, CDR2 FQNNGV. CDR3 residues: CASSLQVLAKNIQYF. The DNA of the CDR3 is TGTGCCAGCAGCTTACAGGTGCTAGCCAAAAACATTCAGTACTTC.

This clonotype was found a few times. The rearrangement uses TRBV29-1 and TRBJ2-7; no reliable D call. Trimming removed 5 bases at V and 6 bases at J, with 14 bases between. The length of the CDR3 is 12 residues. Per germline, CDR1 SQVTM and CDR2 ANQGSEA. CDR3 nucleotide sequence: TGCAGCGTTTCCATGAATGCAGCCGAGCAGTACTTC. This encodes CSVSMNAAEQYF.

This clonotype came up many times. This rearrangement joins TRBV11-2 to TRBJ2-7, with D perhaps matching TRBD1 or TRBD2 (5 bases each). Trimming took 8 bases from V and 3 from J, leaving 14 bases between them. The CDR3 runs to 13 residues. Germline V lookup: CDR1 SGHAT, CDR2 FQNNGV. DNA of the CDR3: TGTGCCAGCGAGGGGCAGGGAGTCTACGAGCAGTACTTC. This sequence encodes CASEGQGVYEQYF.

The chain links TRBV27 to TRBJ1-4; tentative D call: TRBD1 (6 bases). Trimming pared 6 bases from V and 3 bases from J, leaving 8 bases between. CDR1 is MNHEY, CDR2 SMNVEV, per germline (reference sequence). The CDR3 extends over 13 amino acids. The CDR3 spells CASRGGPNEKLFF. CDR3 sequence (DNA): TGTGCCAGCAGAGGGGGTCCTAATGAAAAACTGTTTTTT.

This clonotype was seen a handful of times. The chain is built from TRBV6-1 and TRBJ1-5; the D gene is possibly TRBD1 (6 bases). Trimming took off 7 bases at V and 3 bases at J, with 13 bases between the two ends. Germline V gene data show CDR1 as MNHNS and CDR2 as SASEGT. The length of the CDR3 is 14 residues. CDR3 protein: CASMGGGSNQPQHF. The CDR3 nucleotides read TGTGCCAGCATGGGAGGGGGGTCCAATCAGCCCCAGCATTTT.

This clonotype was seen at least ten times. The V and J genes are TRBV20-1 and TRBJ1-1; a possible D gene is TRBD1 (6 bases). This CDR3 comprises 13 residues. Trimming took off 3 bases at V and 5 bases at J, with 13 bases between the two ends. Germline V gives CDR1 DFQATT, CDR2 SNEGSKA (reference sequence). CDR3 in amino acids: CSASGGALTEAFF. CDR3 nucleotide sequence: TGCAGTGCTAGCGGGGGCGCGCTGACTGAAGCTTTCTTT.

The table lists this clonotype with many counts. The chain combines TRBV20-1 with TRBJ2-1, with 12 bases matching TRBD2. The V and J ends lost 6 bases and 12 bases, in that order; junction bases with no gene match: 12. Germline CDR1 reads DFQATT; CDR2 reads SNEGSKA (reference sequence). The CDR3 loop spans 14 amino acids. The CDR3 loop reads CSAELAGGGQGQFF. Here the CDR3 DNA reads TGCAGTGCCGAACTAGCGGGAGGAGGACAGGGGCAGTTCTTC.

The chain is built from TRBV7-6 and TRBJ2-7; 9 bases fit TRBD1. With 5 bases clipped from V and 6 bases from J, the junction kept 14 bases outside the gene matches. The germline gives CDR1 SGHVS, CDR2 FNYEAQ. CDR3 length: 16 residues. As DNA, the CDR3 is TGTGCCAGCAGCGAACAAGCCGGGACAGGGTACTCCGAGCAGTACTTC. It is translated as CASSEQAGTGYSEQYF.

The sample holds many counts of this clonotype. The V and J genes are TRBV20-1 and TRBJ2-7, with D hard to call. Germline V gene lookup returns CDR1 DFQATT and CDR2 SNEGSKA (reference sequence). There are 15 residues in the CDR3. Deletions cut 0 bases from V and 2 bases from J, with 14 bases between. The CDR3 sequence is CSARDLGRRTYEQYF. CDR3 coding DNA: TGCAGTGCTAGAGATCTGGGCAGGCGAACCTACGAGCAGTACTTC.

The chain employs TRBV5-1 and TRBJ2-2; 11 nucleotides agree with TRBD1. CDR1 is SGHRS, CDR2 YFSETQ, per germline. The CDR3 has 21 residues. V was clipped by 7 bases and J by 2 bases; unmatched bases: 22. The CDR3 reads CASGTQVSLGQGAYNTGELFF. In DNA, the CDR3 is TGCGCCAGCGGAACTCAGGTATCCCTCGGACAGGGGGCGTATAACACCGGGGAGCTGTTTTTT.

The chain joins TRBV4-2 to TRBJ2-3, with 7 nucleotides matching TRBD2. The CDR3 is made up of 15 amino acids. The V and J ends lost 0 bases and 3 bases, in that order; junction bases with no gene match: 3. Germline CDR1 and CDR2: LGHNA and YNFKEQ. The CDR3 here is CASSQDLLATDTQYF. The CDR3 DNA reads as TGTGCCAGCAGCCAAGATTTACTAGCGACAGATACGCAGTATTTT.

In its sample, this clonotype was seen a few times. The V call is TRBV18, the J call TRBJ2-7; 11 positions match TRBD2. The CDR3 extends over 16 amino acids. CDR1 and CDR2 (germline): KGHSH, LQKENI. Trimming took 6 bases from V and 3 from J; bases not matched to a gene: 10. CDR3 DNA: TGTGCCAGCTCGCAAACCGGGACTAGCGGATACTACGAGCAGTACTTC. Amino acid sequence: CASSQTGTSGYYEQYF.

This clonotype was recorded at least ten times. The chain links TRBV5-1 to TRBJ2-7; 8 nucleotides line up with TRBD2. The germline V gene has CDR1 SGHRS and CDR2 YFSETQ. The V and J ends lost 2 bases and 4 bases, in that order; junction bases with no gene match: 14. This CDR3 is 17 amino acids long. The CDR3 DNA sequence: TGCGCCAGCAGCTTTCCAGAGCGGGGTAGCGGGATTTACGAGCAGTACTTC. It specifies CASSFPERGSGIYEQYF.

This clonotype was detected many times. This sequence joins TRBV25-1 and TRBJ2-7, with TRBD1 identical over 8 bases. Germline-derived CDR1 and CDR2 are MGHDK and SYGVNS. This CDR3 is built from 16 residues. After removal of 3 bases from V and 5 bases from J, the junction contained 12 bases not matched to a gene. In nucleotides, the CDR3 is TGTGCCAGCAGTGATGGTCGGACAGGGCGATGGGACGAGCAGTACTTC. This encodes CASSDGRTGRWDEQYF.

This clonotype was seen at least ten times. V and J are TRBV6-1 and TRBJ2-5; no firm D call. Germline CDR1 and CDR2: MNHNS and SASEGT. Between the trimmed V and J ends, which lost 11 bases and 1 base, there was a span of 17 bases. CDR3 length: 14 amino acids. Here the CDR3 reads CAAGDISRQETQYF. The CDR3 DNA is TGTGCCGCTGGCGACATTTCCCGCCAAGAGACCCAGTACTTC.

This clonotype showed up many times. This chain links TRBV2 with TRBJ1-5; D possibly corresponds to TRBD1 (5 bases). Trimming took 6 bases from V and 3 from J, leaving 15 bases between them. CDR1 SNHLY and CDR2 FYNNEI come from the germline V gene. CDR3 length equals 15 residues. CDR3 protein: CASRDDTGVNQPQHF. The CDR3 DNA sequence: TGTGCCAGCAGGGATGATACGGGGGTCAATCAGCCCCAGCATTTT. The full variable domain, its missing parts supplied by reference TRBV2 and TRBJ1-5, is EPEVTQTPSHQVTQMGQEVILRCVPISNHLYFYWYRQILGQKVEFLVSFYNNEISEKSEIFDDQFSVERPDGSNFTLKIRSTKLEDSAMYFCASRDDTGVNQPQHFGDGTRLSIL.